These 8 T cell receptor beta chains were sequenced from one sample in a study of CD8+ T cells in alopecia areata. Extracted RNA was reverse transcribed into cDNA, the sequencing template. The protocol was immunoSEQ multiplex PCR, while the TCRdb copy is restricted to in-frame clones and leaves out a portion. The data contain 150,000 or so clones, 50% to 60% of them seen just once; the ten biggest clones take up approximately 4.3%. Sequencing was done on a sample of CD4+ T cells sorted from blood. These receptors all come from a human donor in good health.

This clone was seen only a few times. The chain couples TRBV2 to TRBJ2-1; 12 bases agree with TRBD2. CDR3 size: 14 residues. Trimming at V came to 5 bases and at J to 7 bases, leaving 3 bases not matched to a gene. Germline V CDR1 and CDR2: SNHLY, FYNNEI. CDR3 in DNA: TGTGCCAGCAGTCTAGCGGGAGGGCGTAATGAGCAGTTCTTC. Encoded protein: CASSLAGGRNEQFF. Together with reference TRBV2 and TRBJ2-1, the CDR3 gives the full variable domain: EPEVTQTPSHQVTQMGQEVILRCVPISNHLYFYWYRQILGQKVEFLVSFYNNEISEKSEIFDDQFSVERPDGSNFTLKIRSTKLEDSAMYFCASSLAGGRNEQFFGPGTRLTVL.

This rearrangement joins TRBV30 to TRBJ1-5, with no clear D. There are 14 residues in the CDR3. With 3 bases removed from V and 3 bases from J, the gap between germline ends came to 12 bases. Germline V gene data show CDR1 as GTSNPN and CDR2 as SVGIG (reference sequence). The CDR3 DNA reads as TGTGCCTGGAGCATGGGGAATCACAATCAGCCCCAGCATTTT. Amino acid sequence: CAWSMGNHNQPQHF.

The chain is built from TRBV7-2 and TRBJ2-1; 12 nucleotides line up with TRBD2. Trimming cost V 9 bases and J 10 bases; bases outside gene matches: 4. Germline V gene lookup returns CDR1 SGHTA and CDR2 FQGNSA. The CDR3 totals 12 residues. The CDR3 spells CARGLAGREQFF. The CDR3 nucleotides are TGTGCCAGAGGACTAGCGGGGAGGGAGCAGTTCTTC.

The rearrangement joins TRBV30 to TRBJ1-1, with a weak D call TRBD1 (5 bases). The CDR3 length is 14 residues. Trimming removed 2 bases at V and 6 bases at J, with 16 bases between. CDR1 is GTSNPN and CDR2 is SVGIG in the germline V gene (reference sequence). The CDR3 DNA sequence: TGTGCCTGGAGTATTGGGTGGGACCCCCCTGAAGCTTTCTTT. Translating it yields CAWSIGWDPPEAFF.

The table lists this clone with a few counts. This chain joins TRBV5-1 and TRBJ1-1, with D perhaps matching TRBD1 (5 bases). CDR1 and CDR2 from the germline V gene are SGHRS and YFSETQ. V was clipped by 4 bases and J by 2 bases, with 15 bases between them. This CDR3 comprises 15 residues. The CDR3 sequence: CASSREGRGNTEAFF. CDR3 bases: TGCGCCAGCAGCCGGGAAGGTAGGGGCAACACTGAAGCTTTCTTT.

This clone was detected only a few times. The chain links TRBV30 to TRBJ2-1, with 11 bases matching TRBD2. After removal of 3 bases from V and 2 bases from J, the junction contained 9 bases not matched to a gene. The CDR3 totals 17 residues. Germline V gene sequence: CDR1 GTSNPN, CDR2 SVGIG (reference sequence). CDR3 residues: CAWRGLAGSGTYNEQFF. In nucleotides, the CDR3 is TGTGCCTGGAGAGGACTAGCGGGTTCAGGGACCTACAATGAGCAGTTCTTC.

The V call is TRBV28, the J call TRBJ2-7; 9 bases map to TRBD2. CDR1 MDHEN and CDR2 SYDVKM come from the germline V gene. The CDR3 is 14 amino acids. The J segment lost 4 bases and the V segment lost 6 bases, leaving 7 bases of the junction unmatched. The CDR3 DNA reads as TGTGCCAGCAGGGATAGCGGGAGACGGTACGAGCAGTACTTC. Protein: CASRDSGRRYEQYF.

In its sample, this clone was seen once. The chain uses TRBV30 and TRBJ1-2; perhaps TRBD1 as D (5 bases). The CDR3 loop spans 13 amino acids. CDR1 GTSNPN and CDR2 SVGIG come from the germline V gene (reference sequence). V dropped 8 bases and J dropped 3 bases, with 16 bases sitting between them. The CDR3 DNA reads TGTGCCGCCCACCAGGGATGGGACTATGGCTACACCTTC. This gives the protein CAAHQGWDYGYTF.